The entry below gives a single T cell receptor (beta chain) sequence along with its context. This CDR3 is built from 13 residues. Germline CDR1 is SGHTA and CDR2 is FQGNSA. V lost 2 bases and J 4 bases, leaving 8 bases between the germline ends. These data originate in a study of Tregs in tolerant kidney transplant recipients. The table came from immunoSEQ multiplex PCR; TCRdb's copy has only in-frame clones and leaves some out. The sample holds 55,000 to 80,000 clones; 95% to 98% are singletons and the top ten take 0.34%. V gene TRBV7-2 combines with J gene TRBJ1-2; D is ambiguous. The sample here was Tregs from blood, taken before the transplant. The TCR was taken from a human donor who received a combined kidney and bone marrow transplant. CDR3 loop: CASSLRGIYGYTF. Here the CDR3 DNA reads TGTGCCAGCAGCTTAAGAGGGATCTATGGCTACACCTTC.